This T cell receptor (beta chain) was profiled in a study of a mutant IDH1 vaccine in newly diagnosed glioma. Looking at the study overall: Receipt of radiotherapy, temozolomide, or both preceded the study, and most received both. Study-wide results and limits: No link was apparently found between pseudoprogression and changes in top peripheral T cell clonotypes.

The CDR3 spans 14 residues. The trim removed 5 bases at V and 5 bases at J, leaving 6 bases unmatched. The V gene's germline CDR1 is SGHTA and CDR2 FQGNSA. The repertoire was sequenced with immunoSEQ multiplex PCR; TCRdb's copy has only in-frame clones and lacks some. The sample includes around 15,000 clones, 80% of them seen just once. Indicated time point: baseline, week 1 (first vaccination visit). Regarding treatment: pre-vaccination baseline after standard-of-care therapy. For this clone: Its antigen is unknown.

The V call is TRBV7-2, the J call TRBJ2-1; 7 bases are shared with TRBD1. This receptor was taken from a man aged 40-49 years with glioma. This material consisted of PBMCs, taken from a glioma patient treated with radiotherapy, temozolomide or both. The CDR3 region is CASSVNRGNNEQFF. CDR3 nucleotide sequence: TGTGCCAGCAGCGTAAACAGGGGTAACAATGAGCAGTTCTTC.